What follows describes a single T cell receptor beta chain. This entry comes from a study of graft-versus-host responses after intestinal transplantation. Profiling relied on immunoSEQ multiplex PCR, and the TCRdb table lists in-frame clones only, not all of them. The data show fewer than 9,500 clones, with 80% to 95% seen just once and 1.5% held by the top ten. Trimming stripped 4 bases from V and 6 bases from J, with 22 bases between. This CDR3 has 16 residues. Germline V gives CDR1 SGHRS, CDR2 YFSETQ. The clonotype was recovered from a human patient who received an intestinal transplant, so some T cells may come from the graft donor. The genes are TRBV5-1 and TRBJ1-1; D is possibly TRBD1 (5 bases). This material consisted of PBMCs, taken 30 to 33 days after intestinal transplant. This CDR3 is CASSDFLGAQIAEAFF. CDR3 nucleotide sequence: TGCGCCAGCAGCGACTTCCTAGGGGCCCAAATCGCTGAAGCTTTCTTT.